The rows below give T cell receptor beta chains drawn from one sample of a study of CD8+CD57+ T cells in acquired aplastic anemia. TCRdb independently ran MiXCR on the reads; one entry per CDR3 protein. This table has about 180,000 distinct CDR3 sequences, 63% appearing once. The specimen sequenced was sorted CD4+, CD8+, or CD8+CD57+ T cells (not recorded which) from PBMCs. The receptor set was obtained from a human donor with aplastic anemia. Both conserved end residues are part of each CDR3. D genes are given only for firm matches. Expanded clones are given a class, and other clones once, few, many or no size at all.

v_call: TRBV19
clone_size: many
d_call: NA
j_call: TRBJ1-3
cdr3_nt: TGTGCCAGTAGTACCGGGCCCAACTCTGGAAACACCATATATTTT
cdr3_aa: CASSTGPNSGNTIYF

v_call: TRBV19
clone_size: once
d_call: NA
j_call: TRBJ1-2
cdr3_nt: TGTGCCAGTAGAGGGGCAGACTATGGCTACACCTTC
cdr3_aa: CASRGADYGYTF

v_call: TRBV5-6
clone_size: NA
d_call: NA
j_call: TRBJ2-7
cdr3_nt: TGTGCCAGCAGCCAAGAGGCTAGCCCCAGCTCCTACGAGCAGTACTTC
cdr3_aa: CASSQEASPSSYEQYF

v_call: TRBV7-9
clone_size: NA
d_call: TRBD2
j_call: TRBJ2-3
cdr3_nt: TGTGCCAGCAGCGCAGGACTAGCGAGCACAGATACGCAGTATTTT
cdr3_aa: CASSAGLASTDTQYF

v_call: TRBV20-1
clone_size: NA
d_call: TRBD1
j_call: TRBJ2-1
cdr3_nt: TGCAATGCTAGAGACCGGGACAGCTATTACAATGAGCAGTTCTTC
cdr3_aa: CNARDRDSYYNEQFF

v_call: TRBV10-2
clone_size: NA
d_call: TRBD1
j_call: TRBJ1-1
cdr3_nt: TGCGCCAGCAGTGTGACAGGGGACCTGAACACTGAAGCTTTCTTT
cdr3_aa: CASSVTGDLNTEAFF

v_call: TRBV20-1
clone_size: many
d_call: TRBD1
j_call: TRBJ2-7
cdr3_nt: TGCAGTGCTGGACCCTCCACAGGGGGCATCTCCTACGAGCAGTACTTC
cdr3_aa: CSAGPSTGGISYEQYF

v_call: TRBV10-3
clone_size: few
d_call: NA
j_call: TRBJ2-5
cdr3_nt: TGTGCCATCTCACAGGGTTCCGAGACCCAGTACTTC
cdr3_aa: CAISQGSETQYF

v_call: TRBV19
clone_size: NA
d_call: NA
j_call: TRBJ2-7
cdr3_nt: TGTGCCAGTAGCCTAGCTTCCGAGCAGTACTTC
cdr3_aa: CASSLASEQYF

v_call: TRBV19
clone_size: many
d_call: TRBD1
j_call: TRBJ2-1
cdr3_nt: TGTGCCAGTAGTATAGGGTTCAGGGGGCGCGAGAATGAGCAGTTCTTC
cdr3_aa: CASSIGFRGRENEQFF

v_call: TRBV20-1
clone_size: few
d_call: TRBD1
j_call: TRBJ1-4
cdr3_nt: TGCAGTGCTGGGGGACAGGGAGGATATGAAAAACTGTTTTTT
cdr3_aa: CSAGGQGGYEKLFF

v_call: TRBV15
clone_size: NA
d_call: NA
j_call: TRBJ2-7
cdr3_nt: TGTGCCACCAGCAGCCAAGGTGCGACAGGTAGTGTCTACGAGCAGTACTTC
cdr3_aa: CATSSQGATGSVYEQYF

v_call: TRBV20-1
clone_size: NA
d_call: TRBD1
j_call: TRBJ1-4
cdr3_nt: TGCAGTGCTAGCCAACCCAGGGGGTTTAATGAAAAACTGTTTTTT
cdr3_aa: CSASQPRGFNEKLFF

v_call: TRBV7-4
clone_size: NA
d_call: NA
j_call: TRBJ2-2
cdr3_nt: TGTGCCAGCGGACGACATCCCCAGAACACCGGGGAGCTGTTTTTT
cdr3_aa: CASGRHPQNTGELFF

v_call: TRBV29-1
clone_size: NA
d_call: NA
j_call: TRBJ2-7
cdr3_nt: TGCAGCGCGACCGAAGGAGGCTACGAGCAGTACTTC
cdr3_aa: CSATEGGYEQYF

v_call: TRBV2
clone_size: few
d_call: NA
j_call: TRBJ1-6
cdr3_nt: TGTGCCAGCAAAGGTGATTATAATTCACCCCTCCACTTT
cdr3_aa: CASKGDYNSPLHF

v_call: TRBV7-3
clone_size: NA
d_call: NA
j_call: TRBJ1-5
cdr3_nt: TGTGCCAGCAGCTTAGAACGGGGGCGCAGCAATCAGCCCCAGCATTTT
cdr3_aa: CASSLERGRSNQPQHF

v_call: TRBV2
clone_size: NA
d_call: TRBD1
j_call: TRBJ2-3
cdr3_nt: TGTGCCAGCAGTGGTCGGGACAGGGGGTCAGATACGCAGTATTTT
cdr3_aa: CASSGRDRGSDTQYF

v_call: TRBV2
clone_size: many
d_call: NA
j_call: TRBJ2-1
cdr3_nt: TGTGCCAGCAGTGAACATGGTTACAATGAGCAGTTCTTC
cdr3_aa: CASSEHGYNEQFF

v_call: TRBV19
clone_size: NA
d_call: NA
j_call: TRBJ1-1
cdr3_nt: TGTGCCAGTAGACAGGGTCGGGCACGGAACACTGAAGCTTTCTTT
cdr3_aa: CASRQGRARNTEAFF